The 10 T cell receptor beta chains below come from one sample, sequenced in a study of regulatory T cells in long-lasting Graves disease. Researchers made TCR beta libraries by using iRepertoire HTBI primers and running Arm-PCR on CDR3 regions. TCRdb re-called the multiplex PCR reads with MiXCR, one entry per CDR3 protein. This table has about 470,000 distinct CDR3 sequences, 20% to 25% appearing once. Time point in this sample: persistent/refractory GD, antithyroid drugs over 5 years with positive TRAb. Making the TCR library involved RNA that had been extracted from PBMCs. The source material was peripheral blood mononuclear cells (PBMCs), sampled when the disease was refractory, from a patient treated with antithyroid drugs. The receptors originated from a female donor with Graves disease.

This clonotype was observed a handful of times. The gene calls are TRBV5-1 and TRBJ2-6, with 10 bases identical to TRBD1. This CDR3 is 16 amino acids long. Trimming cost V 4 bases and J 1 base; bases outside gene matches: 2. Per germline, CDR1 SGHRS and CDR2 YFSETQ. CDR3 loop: CASSQGQGSGANVLTF. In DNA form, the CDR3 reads TGCGCCAGCAGCCAGGGACAGGGGTCTGGGGCCAACGTCCTGACTTTC.

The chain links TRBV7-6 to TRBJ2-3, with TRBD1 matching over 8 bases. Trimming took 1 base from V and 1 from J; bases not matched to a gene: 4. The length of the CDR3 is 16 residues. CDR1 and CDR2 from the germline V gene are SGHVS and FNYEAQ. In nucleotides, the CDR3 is TGTGCCAGCAGCTTAGGGGACAGGTTTCGCACAGATACGCAGTATTTT. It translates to CASSLGDRFRTDTQYF.

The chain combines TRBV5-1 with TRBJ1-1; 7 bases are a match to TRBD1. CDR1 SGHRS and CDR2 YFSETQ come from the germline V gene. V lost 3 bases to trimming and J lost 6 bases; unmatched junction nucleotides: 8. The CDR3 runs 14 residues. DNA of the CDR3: TGCGCCAGCAGCTCTCTTACAGGGGACCCTGAAGCTTTCTTT. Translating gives CASSSLTGDPEAFF.

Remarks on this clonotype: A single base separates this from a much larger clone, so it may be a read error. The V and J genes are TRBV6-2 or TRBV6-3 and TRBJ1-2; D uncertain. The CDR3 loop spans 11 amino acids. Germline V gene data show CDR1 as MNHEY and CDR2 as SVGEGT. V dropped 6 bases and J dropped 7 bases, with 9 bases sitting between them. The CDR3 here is CASRDGCGYTF. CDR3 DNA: TGTGCCAGCAGAGATGGGTGTGGCTACACCTTC.

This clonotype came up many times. The CDR3 protein is CASSFRIGLEEKLFF. The CDR3 nucleotides read TGTGCCAGCAGCTTTCGGATAGGGTTGGAAGAAAAACTGTTTTTT. This chain uses TRBV7-2 with TRBJ1-4; D call uncertain. Germline lookup yields CDR1 SGHTA and CDR2 FQGNSA. The CDR3 has 15 amino acids. The V end lost 3 bases, the J end lost 8 bases, and 16 bases lay between the germline ends.

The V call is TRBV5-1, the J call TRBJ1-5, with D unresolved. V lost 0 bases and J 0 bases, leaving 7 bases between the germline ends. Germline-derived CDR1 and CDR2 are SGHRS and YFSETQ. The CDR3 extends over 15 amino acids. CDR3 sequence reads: CASSLDSYSNQPQHF. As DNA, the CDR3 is TGCGCCAGCAGCTTGGACAGTTATAGCAATCAGCCCCAGCATTTT. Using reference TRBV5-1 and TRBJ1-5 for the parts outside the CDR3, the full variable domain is KAGVTQTPRYLIKTRGQQVTLSCSPISGHRSVSWYQQTPGQGLQFLFEYFSETQRNKGNFPGRFSGRQFSNSRSEMNVSTLELGDSALYLCASSLDSYSNQPQHFGDGTRLSIL.

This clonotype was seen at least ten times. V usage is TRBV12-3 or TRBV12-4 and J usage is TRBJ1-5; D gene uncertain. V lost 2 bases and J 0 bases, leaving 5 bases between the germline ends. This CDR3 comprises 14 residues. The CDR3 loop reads CASSLPYSNQPQHF. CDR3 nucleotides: TGTGCCAGCAGTTTACCGTATAGCAATCAGCCCCAGCATTTT.

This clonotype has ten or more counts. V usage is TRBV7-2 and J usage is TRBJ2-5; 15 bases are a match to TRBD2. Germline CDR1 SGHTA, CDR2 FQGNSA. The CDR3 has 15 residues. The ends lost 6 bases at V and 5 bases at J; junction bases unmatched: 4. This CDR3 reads CASRGTSGRWETQYF. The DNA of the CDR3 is TGTGCCAGCAGGGGGACTAGCGGGAGGTGGGAGACCCAGTACTTC.

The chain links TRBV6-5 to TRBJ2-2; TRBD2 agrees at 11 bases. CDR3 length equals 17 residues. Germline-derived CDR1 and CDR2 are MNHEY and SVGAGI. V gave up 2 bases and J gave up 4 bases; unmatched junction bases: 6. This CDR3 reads CASSYVVAGGITGELFF. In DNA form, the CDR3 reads TGTGCCAGCAGTTACGTAGTAGCGGGAGGGATCACCGGGGAGCTGTTTTTT.

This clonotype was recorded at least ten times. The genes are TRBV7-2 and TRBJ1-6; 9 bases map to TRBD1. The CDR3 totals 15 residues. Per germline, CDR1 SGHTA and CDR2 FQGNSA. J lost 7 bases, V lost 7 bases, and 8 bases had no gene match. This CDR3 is CASTFLGQGNSPLHF. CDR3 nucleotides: TGTGCCAGCACCTTCCTGGGACAGGGAAATTCACCCCTCCACTTT.